A selection of T cell receptor beta chains follows, all from one sample in a study of beta chain features in type 1 diabetes. Profiling relied on immunoSEQ multiplex PCR, and the TCRdb table lists in-frame clones only, not all of them. The table includes approximately 120,000 clones, 30% to 40% detected once. Sequences were obtained from stem cell memory CD4+ T cells from blood. These receptors all come from a woman younger than 35 in good health. CDR3s include the opening cysteine and the closing phenylalanine or tryptophan.

J	length	V	CDR3
TRBJ2-5	12	TRBV7-2	CASSLWRETQYF
TRBJ2-1	13	TRBV2	CASSDRELGGRFF
TRBJ1-5	15	TRBV30	CAWSAGQTSNQPQHF
TRBJ1-5	15	TRBV5-5	CASSLDGQGNQPQHF
TRBJ2-1	15	TRBV5-6	CASSLVWTRDNEQFF
TRBJ2-1	16	TRBV2	CASSALGTGGRNEQFF
TRBJ1-1	13	TRBV6-6	CASSYSMYTEAFF
TRBJ1-1	13	TRBV28	CASSRVTGTEAFF
TRBJ2-7	13	TRBV7-2	CASSFGGKYEQYF
TRBJ1-2	11	TRBV7-2	CATPSGYGYTF
TRBJ1-2	15	TRBV28	CASSLPHFRNYGYTF
TRBJ2-7	13	TRBV19	CASSTGTFYEQYF
TRBJ1-2	15	TRBV30	CAWSVRGQGRYGYTF
TRBJ2-5	16	TRBV7-2	CASSLGEAGVRETQYF
TRBJ2-7	16	TRBV5-6	CASILGGRQGVSEQYF
TRBJ1-2	14	TRBV18	CASSFRQLDYGYTF
TRBJ1-5	17	TRBV19	CASTPEEGAYSNQPQHF
TRBJ2-1	15	TRBV11-2	CASSLRLAGNNEQFF
TRBJ1-1	14	TRBV5-1	CASSFQGLGTEAFF
TRBJ2-7	12	TRBV19	CASSPGAYEQYF
TRBJ2-3	15	TRBV7-2	CASRQHGSSTDTQYF
TRBJ2-3	16	TRBV27	CASSPLGLSGRDTQYF
TRBJ2-1	17	TRBV7-6	CASSPRLAGVPSDEQFF
TRBJ2-1	18	TRBV27	CASYRGRASGRSYNEQFF
TRBJ2-5	17	TRBV28	CASSPNSWTSGSETQYF
TRBJ2-2	11	TRBV5-6	CASSFSGELFF
TRBJ2-3	16	TRBV4-3	CASSQDLGTGGDTQYF
TRBJ2-5	14	TRBV18	CASSPPGLQETQYF
TRBJ2-3	15	TRBV28	CASSLVGRGTDTQYF